This T cell receptor beta chain was obtained from a study of quantifying T cell responses using KT2 cells. Study overall: TCR alpha and beta constant-region primers primed reverse transcription of RNA.

An oligo carrying a UMI was ligated to the cDNA 3' end. The first PCR ran about 4 cycles with an equimolar RC1.1 and RC1.2 beta primer mix. TCRdb ran MiXCR on the UMI-ligation and nested PCR reads and lists one entry per CDR3 protein. This sample has around 56,000 distinct CDR3 sequences, with over 9% found just once. CDR1 and CDR2 from the germline V gene are SGHTA and FQGNSA. The CDR3 is made up of 17 amino acids. The V segment lost 5 bases and the J segment 8 bases; nucleotides outside the gene matches: 17. Known numbers of the T cell clone KT2 were added to PBMC. This TCR derives from a human donor. Input material: PBMCs spiked with cells of the T cell clone KT2. J is TRBJ2-3 and V is TRBV7-2; 9 bases are a match to TRBD2. The DNA of the CDR3 is TGTGCCAGCAGCCCACGGGCGCTAGCGGGATTCACGGGTACGCAGTATTTT. It specifies CASSPRALAGFTGTQYF.